The next 21 T cell receptor beta chains were all read from a single sample in a study of graft-versus-host responses after intestinal transplantation. Repertoires were generated with immunoSEQ multiplex PCR, while TCRdb's copy carries only in-frame clones and drops some. The repertoire has about 23,000 clones, approximately 91% of them found once; the top ten carry roughly 2.1%. Sequenced here: PBMCs, sampled roughly 41 days after intestinal transplant. Receptors originate from a human patient who received an intestinal transplant, so some T cells may come from the graft donor.

This clone has only a few counts. The V call is TRBV27, the J call TRBJ1-2; D not resolved. CDR3 length: 16 amino acids. Germline CDR1 and CDR2: MNHEY and SMNVEV (reference sequence). V was shortened by 7 bases and J by 2 bases, with 20 bases between the two germline ends. CDR3 in amino acids: CASTSGGSQKNYGYTF. The CDR3 DNA sequence: TGTGCCAGCACCTCGGGCGGATCCCAGAAGAACTATGGCTACACCTTC.

The chain joins TRBV13 to TRBJ2-7; D is possibly TRBD1 or TRBD2 (6 bases each). Germline CDR1 is PRHDT and CDR2 is FYEKMQ (reference sequence). V shed 3 bases and J shed 3 bases, with 15 bases lying between them. The CDR3 length is 15 residues. CDR3 region: CASSLGASEIYEQYF. DNA of the CDR3: TGTGCCAGCAGCTTGGGGGCTAGCGAGATCTACGAGCAGTACTTC.

The rearrangement links TRBV10-3 to TRBJ1-1; D is unresolved. There are 15 residues in the CDR3. V was shortened by 0 bases and J by 0 bases, with 8 bases between the two germline ends. In germline, CDR1 is ENHRY, CDR2 SYGVKD. CDR3 nucleotide sequence: TGTGCCATCAGTGAGTCGATCCAGGTGAACACTGAAGCTTTCTTT. It codes for CAISESIQVNTEAFF.

This clone was seen just once. The chain combines TRBV29-1 with TRBJ2-5; 7 positions match TRBD1. There are 14 residues in the CDR3. Germline values: CDR1 SQVTM, CDR2 ANQGSEA. V shed 7 bases, J shed 11 bases, and the junction held 19 bases outside the gene matches. CDR3 sequence: CSAIRQGVSGFQYF. CDR3 nucleotides: TGCAGCGCCATAAGACAGGGTGTATCGGGATTTCAGTACTTC. Filled out from reference TRBV29-1 and TRBJ2-5, the complete variable domain reads SAVISQKPSRDICQRGTSLTIQCQVDSQVTMMFWYRQQPGQSLTLIATANQGSEATYESGFVIDKFPISRPNLTFSTLTVSNMSPEDSSIYLCSAIRQGVSGFQYFGPGTRLLVL.

J is TRBJ1-5 and V is TRBV28; the D is unclear. With 4 bases removed from V and 4 bases from J, the gap between germline ends came to 11 bases. This CDR3 spans 14 amino acids. Germline assignment: CDR1 MDHEN and CDR2 SYDVKM. CDR3 amino acids: CASSSPGSNQPQHF. CDR3 bases: TGTGCCAGCAGTTCGCCGGGGTCAAATCAGCCCCAGCATTTT.

J is TRBJ2-7 and V is TRBV19; D possibly corresponds to TRBD1 (6 bases). This CDR3 has 14 amino acids. Trimming stripped 5 bases from V and 2 bases from J, with 13 bases between. Germline V CDR1 and CDR2: LNHDA, SQIVND (reference sequence). CDR3 in DNA: TGTGCCAGTAGTTGGGCAGGGGAGACCTACGAGCAGTACTTC. This encodes CASSWAGETYEQYF.

The CDR3 bases are TGTGCCAGCAGCGCGGGACAGGGCACTGAAGCTTTCTTT. As protein: CASSAGQGTEAFF. The rearrangement uses TRBV9 and TRBJ1-1; the match to TRBD1 covers 9 bases. This CDR3 contains 13 residues. V shed 3 bases, J shed 4 bases, and the junction held 1 base outside the gene matches. Germline V gene lookup returns CDR1 SGDLS and CDR2 YYNGEE.

The V gene is TRBV27, the J gene TRBJ2-7; 7 nucleotides line up with TRBD2. CDR3 length: 14 residues. V shed 4 bases, J shed 1 base, and the junction held 4 bases outside the gene matches. Per the germline V gene, CDR1 is MNHEY and CDR2 is SMNVEV (reference sequence). CDR3 in amino acids: CASSSGAGSYEQYF. The CDR3 DNA follows: TGTGCCAGCAGTTCGGGAGCGGGGTCCTACGAGCAGTACTTC.

A few counts support this clone. This chain uses TRBV5-4 with TRBJ2-7; D is unresolved. The CDR3 is made up of 13 amino acids. V lost 2 bases, J lost 0 bases, and 6 bases lay in between. Germline lookup yields CDR1 SGHNT and CDR2 YYREEE (reference sequence). As DNA, the CDR3 is TGTGCCAGCAGCTTCGATCTCTCCTACGAGCAGTACTTC. It yields the protein CASSFDLSYEQYF. Full variable domain (outside the CDR3, taken from reference TRBV5-4 and TRBJ2-7): ETGVTQSPTHLIKTRGQQVTLRCSSQSGHNTVSWYQQALGQGPQFIFQYYREEENGRGNFPPRFSGLQFPNYSSELNVNALELDDSALYLCASSFDLSYEQYFGPGTRLTVT.

The rearrangement joins TRBV6-1 to TRBJ2-1; the match to TRBD1 covers 9 bases. The V segment lost 4 bases and the J segment 7 bases; nucleotides outside the gene matches: 5. CDR3 length equals 14 residues. Germline V gene sequence: CDR1 MNHNS, CDR2 SASEGT. CDR3 DNA sequence: TGTGCCAGCAGTGGGGACAGGGTACCTAATGAGCAGTTCTTC. This translates into CASSGDRVPNEQFF.

This clone was seen a handful of times. The rearrangement joins TRBV13 to TRBJ2-1, with 7 bases aligning to TRBD2. V lost 5 bases to trimming and J lost 6 bases; unmatched junction nucleotides: 7. Germline CDR1 and CDR2: PRHDT and FYEKMQ (reference sequence). The CDR3 loop spans 14 amino acids. As DNA, the CDR3 is TGTGCCAGCAGCATGCGGGAGAGGAGCAATGAGCAGTTCTTC. It specifies CASSMRERSNEQFF.

This rearrangement joins TRBV7-8 to TRBJ2-1; 7 bases align to TRBD1. The CDR3 spans 14 residues. V was clipped by 3 bases and J by 10 bases; unmatched bases: 9. Germline V gene data show CDR1 as SGHVS and CDR2 as FQNEAQ. The CDR3 protein is CASSLGRTGREQFF. For the CDR3, the DNA is TGTGCCAGCAGCTTGGGTAGGACAGGCCGGGAGCAGTTCTTC.

This clone was seen a few times. V gene TRBV4-2 combines with J gene TRBJ1-5; the D gene is possibly TRBD1 (6 bases). Deletions cut 5 bases from V and 7 bases from J, with 18 bases between. CDR1 LGHNA and CDR2 YNFKEQ come from the germline V gene. The CDR3 has 15 residues. The CDR3 protein is CASSSLGGNGQPQHF. CDR3 nucleotides: TGTGCCAGCAGCTCCCTCGGGGGCAATGGGCAGCCCCAGCATTTT.

Note on this clone: The junction departs from the called germline gene at one end, perhaps through a read error. The chain employs TRBV7-7 and TRBJ2-7, with 8 bases lining up with TRBD1. CDR1 and CDR2 (germline): SSHAT, FNYEAQ (reference sequence). The CDR3 is made up of 15 amino acids. The CDR3 sequence is CASSLGQGGSYEQYF. The CDR3 DNA reads as TGTGCTAGCAGCCTTGGACAGGGTGGAAGTTACGAGCAGTACTTC.

The chain has TRBV27 and TRBJ1-2; possible D gene TRBD1, 5 bases. The ends were cut back, 1 base at V and 4 bases at J, with 13 bases in the middle. This CDR3 region has 15 residues. In germline, CDR1 is MNHEY, CDR2 SMNVEV (reference sequence). CDR3 bases: TGTGCCAGCAGTTTATTTTCACAGGCCCTCTATGGCTACACCTTC. Its translation: CASSLFSQALYGYTF.

CDR3 coding DNA: TGTGCCGGCAGGGGGCGTCGAGAGACCCAGTACTTC. This gives the protein CAGRGRRETQYF. The rearrangement links TRBV30 to TRBJ2-5; 8 bases align to TRBD1. This CDR3 is 12 amino acids long. The germline V gene encodes CDR1 GTSNPN and CDR2 SVGIG (reference sequence). The V gene end was trimmed by 8 bases and the J gene end by 4 bases; junction bases not matched to a gene: 6.

This clone occurred a few times. This chain connects TRBV5-1 to TRBJ2-2; 9 nucleotides align to TRBD1. V shed 3 bases, J shed 4 bases, and the junction held 4 bases outside the gene matches. In germline, CDR1 is SGHRS, CDR2 YFSETQ. The CDR3 totals 15 residues. The CDR3 DNA reads TGCGCCAGCAGCTCGAGACAGGGGGGCACCGGGGAGCTGTTTTTT. Its translation is CASSSRQGGTGELFF.

The chain has TRBV7-3 and TRBJ2-7; 7 bases are a match to TRBD2. Losses at the gene ends were 3 bases for V and 6 bases for J; bases not matched to a gene: 14. The CDR3 spans 16 residues. In germline, CDR1 is SGHTA, CDR2 FQGTGA. The CDR3, as DNA: TGTGCCAGCAGCTTTCTCTGGCGGGAGAGGATTTTCGAGCAGTACTTC. This codes for CASSFLWRERIFEQYF.

This clone was seen more than once but under ten times. The chain combines TRBV19 with TRBJ2-5; TRBD1 matches 7 bases. CDR1 is LNHDA, CDR2 SQIVND, per germline (reference sequence). Trimming cost V 4 bases and J 5 bases; bases outside gene matches: 10. The CDR3 has 15 residues. CDR3 nucleotides: TGTGCCAGTAGTACTCGGCCAGGGGGTTCGGAGACCCAGTACTTC. Translated, it gives CASSTRPGGSETQYF.

The chain links TRBV19 to TRBJ2-7, with D hard to call. The CDR3 runs 12 residues. V lost 5 bases, J lost 4 bases, and 9 bases lay in between. The germline gives CDR1 LNHDA, CDR2 SQIVND (reference sequence). The CDR3, as DNA: TGTGCCAGTAGTCCCGTAGGTTACGAGCAGTACTTC. Protein: CASSPVGYEQYF.

J is TRBJ2-5 and V is TRBV7-9; TRBD1 might be the D (5 bases). The V gene's germline CDR1 is SEHNR and CDR2 FQNEAQ (reference sequence). The CDR3 runs to 14 residues. Trimming pared 1 base from V and 3 bases from J, leaving 9 bases between. The DNA for the CDR3 is TGTGCCAGCAGCTTAGTAAGGGGCAAAGAGACCCAGTACTTC. Encoded protein: CASSLVRGKETQYF.